The rows below give T cell receptor beta chains drawn from one sample of a study of cytomegalovirus exposure and HLA in healthy donors. Measured with immunoSEQ multiplex PCR; TCRdb has only the in-frame clones, and not every one. This sample contains roughly 100,000 clones. Sequencing input: PBMCs. The receptor source for this set is a man aged 50-59 years in good health and CMV-seronegative. The CDR3 runs from the conserved cysteine through the conserved F or W. Fields, in order: V gene, J gene, CDR3 length, D gene, CDR3 DNA, CDR3 protein. The D gene is left open where the match is weak.

TRBV6-5	TRBJ1-5	15	TRBD1	TGTGCCAGCAGTTACGGGACAGGGGGCAGTCAGCCCCAGCATTTT	CASSYGTGGSQPQHF
TRBV7-9	TRBJ1-6	15	.	TGTGCCAGCAGCGTACAGGGTGGGGGTAATTCACCCCTCCACTTT	CASSVQGGGNSPLHF
TRBV25-1	TRBJ2-1	16	TRBD1	TGTGCCAGCAGTGAATATAAAGGGGGCTTATTGAATGAGCAGTTCTTC	CASSEYKGGLLNEQFF
TRBV9	TRBJ1-2	18	.	TGTGCCAGCAGCCCCCGCCCAGGGCAGGGGAGAATAGACTATGGCTACACCTTC	CASSPRPGQGRIDYGYTF
TRBV5-1	TRBJ2-5	14	TRBD2	TGCGCCAGCAGCCCCTGGACTAGTCAAGAGACCCAGTACTTC	CASSPWTSQETQYF
TRBV6-5	TRBJ2-1	14	.	TGTGCCAGCAGGTCCCGGGACTGGAACAATGAGCAGTTCTTC	CASRSRDWNNEQFF
TRBV29-1	TRBJ2-1	14	.	TGCAGCGTTGTTCCGGCTAGCGCCTACAATGAGCAGTTCTTC	CSVVPASAYNEQFF
TRBV7-9	TRBJ1-2	15	.	TGTGCCAGCAGCGTCCGGGACACCCCTGGTTATGGCTACACCTTC	CASSVRDTPGYGYTF
TRBV5-1	TRBJ2-5	14	.	TGCGCCAGCAGCTTGTCGGGGGGCCGCGAGACCCAGTACTTC	CASSLSGGRETQYF
TRBV5-4	TRBJ1-1	13	.	TGTGCCAGCAGCCCGGAGATGAACACTGAAGCTTTCTTT	CASSPEMNTEAFF
TRBV28	TRBJ2-7	15	TRBD1	TGTGCCAGCACCCCTGGCGGACAGGGGGCTGGCGAGCAGTACTTC	CASTPGGQGAGEQYF
TRBV9	TRBJ2-1	13	.	TGTGCCAGCAGCCCACGGACTGAAAATGAGCAGTTCTTC	CASSPRTENEQFF
TRBV6-5	TRBJ2-7	13	.	TGTGCCACCGGGAGTCCGAGGGCCTACGAGCAGTACTTC	CATGSPRAYEQYF
TRBV27	TRBJ1-6	16	TRBD1	TGTGCCAGCAGTGCAAAAAACAGGGGCTATAATTCACCCCTCCACTTT	CASSAKNRGYNSPLHF
TRBV5-6	TRBJ2-1	16	.	TGTGCCAGCAGCTTAACCGGGTCTAATCTCTACAATGAGCAGTTCTTC	CASSLTGSNLYNEQFF
TRBV12-5	TRBJ2-5	14	TRBD2	TGTGCTACTCGGACTAGCGGGGGCGGGGAGACCCAGTACTTC	CATRTSGGGETQYF
TRBV27	TRBJ1-2	13	TRBD1	TGTGCCAGCAGTCCCAGGGGGAACTATGGCTACACCTTC	CASSPRGNYGYTF
TRBV19	TRBJ1-2	13	TRBD1	TGTGCCAGTAGTATAGTCACAGGGGTAGGCTACACCTTC	CASSIVTGVGYTF
TRBV6-1	TRBJ2-7	13	.	TGTGCCAGAGGGGACATTCCTCCCCGCGAGCAGTACTTC	CARGDIPPREQYF
TRBV5-1	TRBJ2-3	13	.	TGCGCCAGCAGCTTCCCAGGGGCAGATACGCAGTATTTT	CASSFPGADTQYF
TRBV7-2	TRBJ1-5	16	.	TGTGCCAGCAGCCATTACCCAAGCAACGGCAATCAGCCCCAGCATTTT	CASSHYPSNGNQPQHF
TRBV15	TRBJ1-1	17	TRBD1	TGTGCCACCAGCAAATACGGGACAGGCCTAGGGAACACTGAAGCTTTCTTT	CATSKYGTGLGNTEAFF
TRBV2	TRBJ1-2	15	.	TGTGCCAGCAGAACAGGAGCCTCAACTAACTATGGCTACACCTTC	CASRTGASTNYGYTF
TRBV19	TRBJ1-5	15	TRBD1	TGTGCCAGTAGTATAGGAGGGACAGGGATCCAGCCCCAGCATTTT	CASSIGGTGIQPQHF
TRBV5-5	TRBJ2-2	15	.	TGTGCCAGCAGCTTGGTTACAGGATACACCGGGGAGCTGTTTTTT	CASSLVTGYTGELFF
TRBV18	TRBJ2-7	13	.	TGTGCCAGCTCCCACGACAGGTCCTACGAGCAGTACTTC	CASSHDRSYEQYF
TRBV5-1	TRBJ2-7	13	.	TGCGCCAGCAGTCGGACAGTCTCCTACGAGCAGTACTTC	CASSRTVSYEQYF
TRBV6-5	TRBJ1-1	13	TRBD1	TGTGCCAGCAGTTCGGGACAGGGGACTGAAGCTTTCTTT	CASSSGQGTEAFF
TRBV4-3	TRBJ1-2	13	.	TGCGCCAGCAGCCAAGAGCAGAACTATGGCTACACCTTC	CASSQEQNYGYTF
TRBV4-2	TRBJ2-1	16	.	TGTGCCAGCAGCCAAGGCCCGCTGACAGTGAACAATGAGCAGTTCTTC	CASSQGPLTVNNEQFF
TRBV12-5	TRBJ2-3	15	.	TGTGCTAGTGGCCGTAATGTCGGTAGCACAGATACGCAGTATTTT	CASGRNVGSTDTQYF